This record concerns one T cell receptor (beta chain) sequence. No cognate antigen has been identified for it. For every CD8+ T cell subset, about 300,000 cells were flow-sorted straight into RLT lysis buffer, and each subset was sorted in triplicate. To exclude memory contaminants, naive CD8+ T cells were stringently defined as CD45RO-CCR7+CD27+CD95-. Peripheral blood mononuclear cells were isolated from buffy coats using standard density gradient centrifugation. Naive CXCR3-negative and CXCR3-positive CD8+ T cells were flow-sorted on a FACSAria III. Total RNA was extracted from sorted cells using an RNeasy Mini Kit. This specimen comes from a study of CXCR3-negative and CXCR3-positive naive CD8 T cells (dated by TCRdb to 2018 to 2020). Study-level background: Roughly 150 million TRB reads were obtained in total, roughly 1.5 +/- 0.3 million reads per library. Diversity and physicochemical repertoire analyses were performed on about 12 donors pooled from two independent experiments. For the TRBV-TRBJ cluster analysis, the naive subsets came from 5 donors, while the memory cells came from 3 donors.

Study-level results and caveats: Because surface CD5, which has been linked to self-reactivity in mice, was comparable between naive subsets, TCR interaction strength was also inferred from TRB CDR3 physicochemical properties. TRB CDR3s from CXCR3-positive naive cells showed higher hydrophobicity (lower Kidera factor 4), lower energy, and higher strength and volume indices than CXCR3-negative naive cells. Similar TRBV-TRBJ usage was shown by naive CXCR3-negative and CXCR3-positive cells from the same donor, whereas distinct patterns were shown by memory cells. Comparably high repertoire diversity was found in both naive subsets, whereas much lower repertoire diversity was found in memory CD8+ T cells. CXCR3 expression partially decreased after cryopreservation, so most assays used freshly isolated PBMCs.

The sequencer listed for this sample is NextSeq 550. The Human TCR Profiling Kit (MiLaboratory) was used to make UMI-labeled 5' RACE TRB cDNA libraries. cDNA synthesis used the entire amount of extracted RNA, and PCR amplification then used the entire amount of cDNA produced. The libraries were made side by side, with each library going through the same number of PCR cycles. In the authors' own workflow: About 50,000 +/- 9,200 unique UMI-labeled TRB cDNA molecules per library were extracted with MIGEC and MiXCR, with at least two reads per UMI required. On average, each library contained approximately 40,000 +/- 10,000 functional in-frame TRB CDR3 nucleotide clonotypes without stop codons. Diversity metrics, including normalized Shannon-Wiener and Chao1, were computed in VDJtools after downsampling to 5000 UMI-labeled TRB molecules per sample. VDJtools was used to calculate clonotype-size-weighted physicochemical properties of the central five CDR3 residues, namely interaction energy, strength, volume and Kidera factor 4. The reads, reprocessed by TCRdb, yield one row per CDR3 protein sequence and no DNA. These V and J calls are TCRdb output, not the study's own analysis. This sample's records show about 150,000 distinct CDR3 sequences. The top ten clones comprise just under 0.5% of the sample.

The receptor was isolated from a human donor in good health. Some clones in this sample may be carry-over from other donors' samples. Sequencing was carried out using naive CXCR3+ CD8+ T cells from blood. Interpreted using the paper, the cell subset or site label stands for: CD45RO-CCR7+CD27+CD95- naive CD8+ T cells expressing CXCR3 (TNR3+).

CDR3 reads: CASSQTGWRNTEAFF. The chain employs TRBV12-3 or TRBV12-4 and TRBJ1-1; TCRdb selects TRBD1, and the lack of DNA leaves this call unchecked. From cysteine to phenylalanine, the CDR3 is 15 amino acids long. No DNA is given.